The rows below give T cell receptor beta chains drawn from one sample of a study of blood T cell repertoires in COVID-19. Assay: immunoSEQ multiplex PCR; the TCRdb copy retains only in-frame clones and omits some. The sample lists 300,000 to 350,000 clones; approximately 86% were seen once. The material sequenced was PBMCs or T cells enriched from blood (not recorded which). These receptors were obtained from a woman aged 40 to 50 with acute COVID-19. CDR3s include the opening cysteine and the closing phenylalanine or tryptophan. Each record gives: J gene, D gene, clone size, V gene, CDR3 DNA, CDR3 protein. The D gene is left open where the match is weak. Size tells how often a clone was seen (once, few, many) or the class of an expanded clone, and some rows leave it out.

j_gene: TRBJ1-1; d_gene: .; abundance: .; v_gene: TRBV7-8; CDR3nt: TGTGCCAGCAGCTCGGTTACGATGAACACTGAAGCTTTCTTT; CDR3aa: CASSSVTMNTEAFF
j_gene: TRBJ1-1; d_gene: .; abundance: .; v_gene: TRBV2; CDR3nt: TGTGCCAGCAGTGAAAGCGGGGGGCGCGCTGAAGCTTTCTTT; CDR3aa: CASSESGGRAEAFF
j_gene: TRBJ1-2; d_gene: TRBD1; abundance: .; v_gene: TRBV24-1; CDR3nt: TGTGCCACTCACGGGACAGGGGGCCATGGCTACACCTTC; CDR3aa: CATHGTGGHGYTF
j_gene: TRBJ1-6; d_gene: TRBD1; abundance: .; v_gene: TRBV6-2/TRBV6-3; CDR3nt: TGTGCCAGCAGCGCCGGACAGGGAATGGGATCACCCCTCCACTTT; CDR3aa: CASSAGQGMGSPLHF
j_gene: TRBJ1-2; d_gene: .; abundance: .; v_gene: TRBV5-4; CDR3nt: TGTGCCAGCATGGGCTCTCGAGGGACTAACTATGGCTACACCTTC; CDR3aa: CASMGSRGTNYGYTF
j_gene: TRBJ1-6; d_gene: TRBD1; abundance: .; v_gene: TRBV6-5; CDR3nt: TGTGCCAGCAGGGGGACAGGGGGCCTCACCCTCCACTTT; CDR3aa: CASRGTGGLTLHF
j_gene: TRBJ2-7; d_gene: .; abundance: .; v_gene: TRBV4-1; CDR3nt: TGCGCCAGCAGCCAAGATGGACAGCCGGGTCGCGAGCAGTACTTC; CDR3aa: CASSQDGQPGREQYF
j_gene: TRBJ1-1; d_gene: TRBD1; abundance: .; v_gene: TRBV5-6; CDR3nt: TGTGCCAGCAGCTTCATCAGGGGGGACACTGAAGCTTTCTTT; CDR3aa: CASSFIRGDTEAFF
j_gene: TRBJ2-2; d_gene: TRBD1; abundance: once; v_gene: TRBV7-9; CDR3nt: TGTGCCAGCAGCCCCCGGACAGGGCTCACCGGGGAGCTGTTTTTT; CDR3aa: CASSPRTGLTGELFF
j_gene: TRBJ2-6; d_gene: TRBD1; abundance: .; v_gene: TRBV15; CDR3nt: TGTGCCACCACCCGTGACAGGGCTGGGGCCAACGTCCTGACTTTC; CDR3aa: CATTRDRAGANVLTF
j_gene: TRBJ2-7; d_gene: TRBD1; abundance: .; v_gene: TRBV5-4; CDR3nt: TGTGCCAGCAGCTTGGCAGCCGACAGGGGCAACGAGCAGTACTTC; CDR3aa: CASSLAADRGNEQYF
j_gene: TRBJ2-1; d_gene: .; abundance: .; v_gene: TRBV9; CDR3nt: TGTGCCAGCAGCGTAGGGCAGGGGAGTTGGCAGGAGCAGTTCTTC; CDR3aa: CASSVGQGSWQEQFF
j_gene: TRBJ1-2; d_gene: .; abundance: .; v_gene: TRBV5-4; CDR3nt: TGTGCCAGCAGCCCCCAGGGAGGTGGGGTAGCGGCCGGCGGCTACACCTTC; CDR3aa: CASSPQGGGVAAGGYTF